A selection of T cell receptor beta chains follows, all from one sample in a study of shared clonotypes between healthy human individuals. Only in-frame clones appear in the TCRdb table, and some are missing; sequencing was by immunoSEQ multiplex PCR. The data show approximately 240,000 clones, with about 69% seen just once and approximately 10% held by the top ten. Sequenced input: memory CD4+ T cells sorted from blood. These receptors all stem from a man aged 25 to 45 in good health. The CDR3 runs from the conserved cysteine through the conserved F or W. D genes are given only for firm matches. Not all rows give a size; the values are once, few, many and, for expanded clones, a class.

v_gene,d_gene,abundance,j_gene,len,CDR3aa,CDR3nt
TRBV5-4,NA,NA,TRBJ1-3,14,CASSSTGTGNTIYF,TGTGCCAGCAGCTCAACAGGGACTGGAAACACCATATATTTT
TRBV29-1,TRBD1,NA,TRBJ2-7,13,CSAKDREAYEQYF,TGCAGCGCCAAGGACAGGGAGGCCTACGAGCAGTACTTC
TRBV9,TRBD2,NA,TRBJ2-1,15,CASSVAGTKYNEQFF,TGTGCCAGCAGCGTCGCCGGGACTAAATACAATGAGCAGTTCTTC
TRBV19,NA,NA,TRBJ2-2,12,CASNRNTGELFF,TGTGCCAGTAATCGTAACACCGGGGAGCTGTTTTTT
TRBV28,NA,NA,TRBJ2-1,15,CASRPGDRANNEQFF,TGTGCCAGCAGACCAGGGGACCGAGCCAACAATGAGCAGTTCTTC
TRBV7-3,NA,NA,TRBJ2-1,16,CASSAAGTSSYNEQFF,TGTGCCAGCAGCGCAGCCGGGACAAGCTCCTACAATGAGCAGTTCTTC
TRBV7-3,NA,NA,TRBJ2-5,12,CASSLIGETQYF,TGTGCCAGCAGCTTAATAGGGGAGACCCAGTACTTC
TRBV13,NA,NA,TRBJ2-4,11,CASSSKNIQYF,TGTGCCAGCAGTTCCAAAAACATTCAGTACTTC
TRBV13,NA,few,TRBJ1-5,14,CASSLGGGDQPQHF,TGTGCCAGCAGCTTAGGCGGGGGGGATCAGCCCCAGCATTTT
TRBV15,NA,once,TRBJ2-1,13,CATSRNEGGEQFF,TGTGCCACCAGCAGAAACGAGGGGGGCGAGCAGTTCTTC
TRBV2,TRBD1,NA,TRBJ2-4,15,CASSQRTGWENIQYF,TGTGCCAGCAGCCAAAGGACAGGGTGGGAAAACATTCAGTACTTC
TRBV28,NA,NA,TRBJ2-3,14,CASAGGDGTDTQYF,TGTGCCAGCGCTGGAGGGGACGGCACAGATACGCAGTATTTT
TRBV5-1,NA,few,TRBJ2-1,16,CASSLVSGSGGNEQFF,TGCGCCAGCAGCTTGGTCTCCGGGAGTGGTGGCAATGAGCAGTTCTTC
TRBV5-1,NA,few,TRBJ1-4,13,CASALDTNEKLFF,TGCGCCAGCGCCCTGGACACGAATGAAAAACTGTTTTTT
TRBV4-3,TRBD1,NA,TRBJ2-5,16,CASSLGDRGYQETQYF,TGCGCCAGCAGCCTGGGGGACAGGGGGTACCAAGAGACCCAGTACTTC
TRBV5-1,TRBD2,many,TRBJ2-1,15,CASSLVGTSLNEQFF,TGCGCCAGCAGCTTGGTTGGGACTAGCTTGAATGAGCAGTTCTTC
TRBV7-9,NA,NA,TRBJ2-7,12,CASSLVAGEQYF,TGTGCCAGCAGCTTAGTGGCGGGGGAGCAGTACTTC
TRBV27,NA,NA,TRBJ2-3,16,CASDLCGRRSTDTQYF,TGTGCCAGCGACCTATGTGGGAGAAGGAGCACAGATACGCAGTATTTT
TRBV29-1,TRBD1,NA,TRBJ2-7,13,CSVADRGLYEQYF,TGCAGCGTGGCGGACAGGGGGTTGTACGAGCAGTACTTC
TRBV6-9,TRBD2,NA,TRBJ2-1,18,CASTPGTSGSASYNEQFF,TGTGCCAGCACCCCGGGCACTAGCGGGAGCGCATCCTACAATGAGCAGTTCTTC
TRBV27,TRBD1,NA,TRBJ2-7,14,CASSYRGQSYEQYF,TGTGCCAGCAGTTACAGGGGGCAGTCCTACGAGCAGTACTTC
TRBV6-9,NA,NA,TRBJ2-7,11,CASSDNYEQYF,TGTGCCAGCAGTGACAACTACGAGCAGTACTTC